Given below is one TCR beta chain in context. The assay was immunoSEQ multiplex PCR, and TCRdb's table has in-frame clones only and misses some. The sample lists over 50,000 clones, about 90% occurring once. The entry originates in a study of T cell changes during pregnancy in multiple sclerosis. Germline V gives CDR1 SGHDN, CDR2 FVKESK. The trim removed 5 bases at V and 9 bases at J, leaving 13 bases unmatched. The CDR3 spans 15 residues. This clonotype was obtained from a female donor with multiple sclerosis, enrolled in a pregnancy study. This specimen was peripheral blood, taken in the first trimester of pregnancy. This chain connects TRBV14 to TRBJ2-1, with 7 bases matching TRBD2. The CDR3 sequence is CASSSSLAGAVEQFF. The DNA of the CDR3 is TGTGCCAGCAGCTCCTCCCTGGCGGGAGCGGTTGAGCAGTTCTTC. Supplemented by reference TRBV14 and TRBJ2-1, the full variable domain reads EAGVTQFPSHSVIEKGQTVTLRCDPISGHDNLYWYRRVMGKEIKFLLHFVKESKQDESGMPNNRFLAERTGGTYSTLKVQPAELEDSGVYFCASSSSLAGAVEQFFGPGTRLTVL.